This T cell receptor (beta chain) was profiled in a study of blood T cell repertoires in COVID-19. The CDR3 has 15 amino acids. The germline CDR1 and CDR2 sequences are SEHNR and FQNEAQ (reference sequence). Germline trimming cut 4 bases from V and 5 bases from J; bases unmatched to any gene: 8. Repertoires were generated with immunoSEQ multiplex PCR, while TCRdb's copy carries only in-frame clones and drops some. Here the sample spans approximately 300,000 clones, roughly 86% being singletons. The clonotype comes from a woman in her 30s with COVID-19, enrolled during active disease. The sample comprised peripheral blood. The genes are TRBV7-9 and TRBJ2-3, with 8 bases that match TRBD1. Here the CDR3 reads CASSSLDRVGDTQYF. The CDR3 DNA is TGTGCCAGCAGCTCCTTGGACAGGGTCGGAGATACGCAGTATTTT. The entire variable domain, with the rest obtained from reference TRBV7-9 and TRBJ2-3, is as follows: DTGVSQNPRHKITKRGQNVTFRCDPISEHNRLYWYRQTLGQGPEFLTYFQNEAQLEKSRLLSDRFSAERPKGSFSTLEIQRTEQGDSAMYLCASSSLDRVGDTQYFGPGTRLTVL.